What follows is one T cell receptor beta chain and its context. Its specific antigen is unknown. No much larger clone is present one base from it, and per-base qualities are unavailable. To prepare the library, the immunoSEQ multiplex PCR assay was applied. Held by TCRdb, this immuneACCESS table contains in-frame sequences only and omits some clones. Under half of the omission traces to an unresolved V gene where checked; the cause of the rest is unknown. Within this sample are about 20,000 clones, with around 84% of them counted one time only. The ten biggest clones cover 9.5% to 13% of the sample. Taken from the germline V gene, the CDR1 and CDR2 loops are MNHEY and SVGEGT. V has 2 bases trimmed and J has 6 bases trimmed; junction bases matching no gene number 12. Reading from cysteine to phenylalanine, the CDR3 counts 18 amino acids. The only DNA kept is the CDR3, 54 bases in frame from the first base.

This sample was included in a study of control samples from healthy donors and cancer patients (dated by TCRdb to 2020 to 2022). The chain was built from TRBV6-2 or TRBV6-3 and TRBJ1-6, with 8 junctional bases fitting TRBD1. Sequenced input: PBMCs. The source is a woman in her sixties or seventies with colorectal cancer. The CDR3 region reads CASSYLGQGRFSNSPLHF. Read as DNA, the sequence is TGTGCCAGCAGTTACCTAGGACAGGGAAGATTCAGTAATTCACCCCTCCACTTT.